The text below deals with one TCR beta chain. Clones were read by immunoSEQ multiplex PCR, and TCRdb kept only the in-frame ones, dropping some. The sample contains about 120,000 clones, about nine tenths of which appear only once. This entry belongs to a study of cytomegalovirus exposure and HLA in healthy donors. From germline, CDR1 is SGHVS and CDR2 FQNEAQ. This CDR3 has 12 residues. Trimming shortened V by 3 bases and J by 4 bases, and 7 bases separated the two germline ends. The TCR sequence derives from a man younger than 30 in good health and CMV-seronegative. The chain couples TRBV7-8 to TRBJ2-7; D might be TRBD2 (5 bases). The sample consisted of PBMCs. CDR3 in amino acids: CASSLEAYEQYF. CDR3 in DNA: TGTGCCAGCAGCTTGGAGGCGTACGAGCAGTACTTC.